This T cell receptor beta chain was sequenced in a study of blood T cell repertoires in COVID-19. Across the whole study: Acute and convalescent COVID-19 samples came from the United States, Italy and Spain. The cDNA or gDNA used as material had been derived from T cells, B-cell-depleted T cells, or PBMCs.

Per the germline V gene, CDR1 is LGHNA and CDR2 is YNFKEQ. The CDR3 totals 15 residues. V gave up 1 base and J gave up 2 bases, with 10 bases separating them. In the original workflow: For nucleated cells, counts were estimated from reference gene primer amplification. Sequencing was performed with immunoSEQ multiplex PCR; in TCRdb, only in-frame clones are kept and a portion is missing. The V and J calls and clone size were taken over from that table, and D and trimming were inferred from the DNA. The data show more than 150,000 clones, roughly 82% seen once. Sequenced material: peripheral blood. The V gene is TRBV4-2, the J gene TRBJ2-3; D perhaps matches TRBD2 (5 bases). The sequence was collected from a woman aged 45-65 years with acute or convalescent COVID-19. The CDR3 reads CASSQAQTNTDTQYF. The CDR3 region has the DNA TGTGCCAGCAGCCAAGCCCAGACTAACACAGATACGCAGTATTTT.